The TCR beta chain under discussion was sequenced for a study of ipilimumab plus nivolumab after autologous stem cell transplantation. Sequenced by immunoSEQ multiplex PCR; TCRdb stores in-frame clones only, minus some. The table shows some 45,000 clones, with about 88% occurring only once. Patients got ipilimumab 1 mg/kg beginning 14 to 28 days post-transplant. Patients got 3 mg/kg IV nivolumab weeks 1, 4, 7, 10, then biweekly through week 26. The germline CDR1 and CDR2 sequences are MNHNY and SVGAGI (reference sequence). This CDR3 has 14 residues. V lost 6 bases to trimming and J lost 2 bases, with 11 bases between them.

This clonotype was obtained from a male donor with multiple myeloma. This chain joins TRBV6-6 and TRBJ1-5; D remains unclear. This material consisted of PBMCs, taken in a trial of ipilimumab plus nivolumab as post-transplant consolidation. As DNA, the CDR3 is TGTGCCAGCAGGTATAGGGATGGCAATCAGCCCCAGCATTTT. It translates to CASRYRDGNQPQHF.